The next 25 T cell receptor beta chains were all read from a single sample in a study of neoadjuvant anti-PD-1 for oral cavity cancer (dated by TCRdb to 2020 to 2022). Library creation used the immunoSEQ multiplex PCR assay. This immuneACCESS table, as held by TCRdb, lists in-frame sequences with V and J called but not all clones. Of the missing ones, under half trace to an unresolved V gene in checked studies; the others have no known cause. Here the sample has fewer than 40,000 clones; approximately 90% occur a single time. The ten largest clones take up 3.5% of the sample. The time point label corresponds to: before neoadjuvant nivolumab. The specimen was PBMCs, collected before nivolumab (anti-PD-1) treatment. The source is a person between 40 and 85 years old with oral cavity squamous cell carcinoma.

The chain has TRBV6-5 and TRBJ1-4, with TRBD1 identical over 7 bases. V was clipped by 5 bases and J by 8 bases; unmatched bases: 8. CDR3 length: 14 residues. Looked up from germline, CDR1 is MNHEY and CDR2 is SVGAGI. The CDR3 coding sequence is TGTGCCAGCAGTCGACAGGGCAAAAGGGAAAAACTGTTTTTT. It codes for CASSRQGKREKLFF.

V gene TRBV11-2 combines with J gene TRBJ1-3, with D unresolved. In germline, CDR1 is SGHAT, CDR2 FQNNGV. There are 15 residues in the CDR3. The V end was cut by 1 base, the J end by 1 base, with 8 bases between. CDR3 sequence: CASSLVRVSGNTIYF. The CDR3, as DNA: TGTGCCAGCAGCTTAGTTCGGGTTTCTGGAAACACCATATATTTT. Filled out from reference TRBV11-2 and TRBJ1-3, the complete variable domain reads EAGVAQSPRYKIIEKRQSVAFWCNPISGHATLYWYQQILGQGPKLLIQFQNNGVVDDSQLPKDRFSAERLKGVDSTLKIQPAKLEDSAVYLCASSLVRVSGNTIYFGEGSWLTVV.

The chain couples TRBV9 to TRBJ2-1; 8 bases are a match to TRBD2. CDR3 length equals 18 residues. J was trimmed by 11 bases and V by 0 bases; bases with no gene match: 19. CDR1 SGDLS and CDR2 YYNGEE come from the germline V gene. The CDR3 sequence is CASSVDHSPGTRGRQQFF. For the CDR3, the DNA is TGTGCCAGCAGCGTAGACCATTCTCCCGGGACTAGGGGCAGGCAGCAGTTCTTC. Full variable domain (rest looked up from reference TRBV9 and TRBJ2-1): DSGVTQTPKHLITATGQRVTLRCSPRSGDLSVYWYQQSLDQGLQFLIQYYNGEERAKGNILERFSAQQFPDLHSELNLSSLELGDSALYFCASSVDHSPGTRGRQQFFGPGTRLTVL.

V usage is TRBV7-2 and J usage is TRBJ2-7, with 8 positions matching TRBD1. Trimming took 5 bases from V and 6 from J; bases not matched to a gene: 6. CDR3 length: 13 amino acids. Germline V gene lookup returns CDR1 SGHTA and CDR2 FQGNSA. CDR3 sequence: CASSPGQGGEQYF. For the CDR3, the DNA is TGTGCCAGCAGCCCTGGACAGGGCGGCGAGCAGTACTTC.

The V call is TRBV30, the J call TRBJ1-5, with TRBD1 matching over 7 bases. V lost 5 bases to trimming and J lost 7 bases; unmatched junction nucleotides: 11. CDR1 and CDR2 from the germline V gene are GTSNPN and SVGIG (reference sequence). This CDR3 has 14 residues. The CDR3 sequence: CAWGDRVGWQPQHF. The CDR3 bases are TGTGCCTGGGGCGACAGGGTAGGGTGGCAGCCCCAGCATTTT.

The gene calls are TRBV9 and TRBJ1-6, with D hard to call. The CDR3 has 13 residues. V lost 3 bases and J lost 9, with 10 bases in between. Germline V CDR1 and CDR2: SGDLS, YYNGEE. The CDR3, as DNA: TGTGCCAGCAGCGAGGGCCGGGGTTCACCCCTCCACTTT. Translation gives CASSEGRGSPLHF.

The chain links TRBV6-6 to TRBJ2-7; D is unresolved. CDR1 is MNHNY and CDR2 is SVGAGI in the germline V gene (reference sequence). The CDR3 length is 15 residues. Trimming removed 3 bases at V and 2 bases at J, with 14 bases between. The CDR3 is CASSYGVGSTYEQYF. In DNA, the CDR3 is TGTGCCAGCAGTTATGGAGTAGGGTCGACCTACGAGCAGTACTTC.

The CDR3 sequence: CASSPVGGLPSYEQYF. The CDR3 DNA follows: TGTGCCAGCAGCCCGGTTGGGGGGCTTCCCTCCTACGAGCAGTACTTC. The chain links TRBV7-9 to TRBJ2-7; D tentatively fits TRBD1 or TRBD2 (6 bases each). Germline V gives CDR1 SEHNR, CDR2 FQNEAQ (reference sequence). The CDR3 runs 16 residues. The V end was cut by 5 bases, the J end by 0 bases, with 17 bases between. Full variable domain (outside the CDR3, taken from reference TRBV7-9 and TRBJ2-7): DTGVSQNPRHKITKRGQNVTFRCDPISEHNRLYWYRQTLGQGPEFLTYFQNEAQLEKSRLLSDRFSAERPKGSFSTLEIQRTEQGDSAMYLCASSPVGGLPSYEQYFGPGTRLTVT.

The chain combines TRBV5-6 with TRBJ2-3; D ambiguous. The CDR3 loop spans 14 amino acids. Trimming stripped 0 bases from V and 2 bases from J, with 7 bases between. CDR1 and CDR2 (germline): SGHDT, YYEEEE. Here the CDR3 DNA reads TGTGCCAGCAGCTTGGTGGGGAACACAGATACGCAGTATTTT. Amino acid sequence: CASSLVGNTDTQYF. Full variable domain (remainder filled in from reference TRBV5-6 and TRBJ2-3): DAGVTQSPTHLIKTRGQQVTLRCSPKSGHDTVSWYQQALGQGPQFIFQYYEEEERQRGNFPDRFSGHQFPNYSSELNVNALLLGDSALYLCASSLVGNTDTQYFGPGTRLTVL.

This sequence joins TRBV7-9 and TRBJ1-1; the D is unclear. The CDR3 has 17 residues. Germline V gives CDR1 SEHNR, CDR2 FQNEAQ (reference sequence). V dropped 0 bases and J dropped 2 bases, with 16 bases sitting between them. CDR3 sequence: CASSLASLAGINTEAFF. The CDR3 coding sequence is TGTGCCAGCAGCTTAGCCTCCCTTGCGGGCATCAACACTGAAGCTTTCTTT.

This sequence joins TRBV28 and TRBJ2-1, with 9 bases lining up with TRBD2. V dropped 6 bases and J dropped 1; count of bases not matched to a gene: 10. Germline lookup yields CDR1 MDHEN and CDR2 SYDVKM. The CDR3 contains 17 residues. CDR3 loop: CASSKPAGGESYNEQFF. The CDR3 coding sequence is TGTGCCAGCAGCAAACCAGCGGGGGGCGAGTCCTACAATGAGCAGTTCTTC.

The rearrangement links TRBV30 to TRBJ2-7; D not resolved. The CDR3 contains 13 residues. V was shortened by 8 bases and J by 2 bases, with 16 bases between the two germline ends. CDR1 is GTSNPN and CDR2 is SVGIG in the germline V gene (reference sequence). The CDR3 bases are TGTGCCCTGAATACCGGGCTCGCCTACGAGCAGTACTTC. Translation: CALNTGLAYEQYF. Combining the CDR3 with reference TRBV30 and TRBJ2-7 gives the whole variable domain SQTIHQWPATLVQPVGSPLSLECTVEGTSNPNLYWYRQAAGRGLQLLFYSVGIGQISSEVPQNLSASRPQDRQFILSSKKLLLSDSGFYLCALNTGLAYEQYFGPGTRLTVT.

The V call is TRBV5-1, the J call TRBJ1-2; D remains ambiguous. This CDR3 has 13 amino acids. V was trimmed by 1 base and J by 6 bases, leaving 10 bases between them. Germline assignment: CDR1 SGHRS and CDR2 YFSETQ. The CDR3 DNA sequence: TGCGCCAGCAGCTTGCACGGGAGAGATGGCTACACCTTC. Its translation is CASSLHGRDGYTF.

CDR3 sequence: CASSQDGGYGYTF. For the CDR3, the DNA is TGTGCCAGCAGCCAAGATGGAGGCTATGGCTACACCTTC. This sequence joins TRBV4-2 and TRBJ1-2; D is uncertain. Per the germline V gene, CDR1 is LGHNA and CDR2 is YNFKEQ. There are 13 residues in the CDR3. The V end lost 0 bases, the J end lost 4 bases, and 6 bases lay between the germline ends.

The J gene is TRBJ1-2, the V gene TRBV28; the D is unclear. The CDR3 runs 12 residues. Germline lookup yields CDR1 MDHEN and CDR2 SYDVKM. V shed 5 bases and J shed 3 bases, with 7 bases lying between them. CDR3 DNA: TGTGCCAGCAGTAGCATGCACTATGGCTACACCTTC. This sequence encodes CASSSMHYGYTF.

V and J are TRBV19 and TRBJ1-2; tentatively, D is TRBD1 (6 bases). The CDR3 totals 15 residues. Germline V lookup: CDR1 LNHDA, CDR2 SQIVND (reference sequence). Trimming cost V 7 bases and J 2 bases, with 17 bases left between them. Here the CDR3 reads CASMPGQSLNYGYTF. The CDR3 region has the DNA TGTGCCAGTATGCCGGGACAATCCTTAAACTATGGCTACACCTTC. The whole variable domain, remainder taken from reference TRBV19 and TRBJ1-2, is DGGITQSPKYLFRKEGQNVTLSCEQNLNHDAMYWYRQDPGQGLRLIYYSQIVNDFQKGDIAEGYSVSREKKESFPLTVTSAQKNPTAFYLCASMPGQSLNYGYTFGSGTRLTVV.

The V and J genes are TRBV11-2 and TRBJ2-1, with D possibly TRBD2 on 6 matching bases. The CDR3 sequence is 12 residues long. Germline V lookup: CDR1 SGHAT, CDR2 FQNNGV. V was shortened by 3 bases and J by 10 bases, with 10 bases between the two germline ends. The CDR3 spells CASSFTSNEQFF. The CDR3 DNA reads TGTGCCAGCAGCTTTACTAGCAACGAGCAGTTCTTC.

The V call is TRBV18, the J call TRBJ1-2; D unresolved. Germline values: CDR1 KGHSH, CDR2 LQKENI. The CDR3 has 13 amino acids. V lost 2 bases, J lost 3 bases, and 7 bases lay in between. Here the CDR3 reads CASSPGEYYGYTF. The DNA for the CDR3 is TGTGCCAGCTCACCAGGGGAATACTATGGCTACACCTTC.

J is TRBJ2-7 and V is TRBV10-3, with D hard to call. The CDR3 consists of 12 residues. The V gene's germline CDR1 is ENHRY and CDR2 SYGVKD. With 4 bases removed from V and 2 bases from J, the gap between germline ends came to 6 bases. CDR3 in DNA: TGTGCCATCAGTGTGGGCCCCTACGAGCAGTACTTC. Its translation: CAISVGPYEQYF.

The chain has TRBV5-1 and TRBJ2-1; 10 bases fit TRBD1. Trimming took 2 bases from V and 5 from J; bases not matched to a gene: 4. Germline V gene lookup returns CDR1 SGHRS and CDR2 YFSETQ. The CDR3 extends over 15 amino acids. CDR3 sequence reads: CASSFGTGENNEQFF. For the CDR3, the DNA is TGCGCCAGCAGCTTCGGGACAGGGGAGAACAATGAGCAGTTCTTC.

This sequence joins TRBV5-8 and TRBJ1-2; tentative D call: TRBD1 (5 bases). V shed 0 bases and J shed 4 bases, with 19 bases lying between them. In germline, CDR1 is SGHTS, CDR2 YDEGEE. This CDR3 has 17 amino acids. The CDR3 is CASSLDIWGGNGYGYTF. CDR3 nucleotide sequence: TGTGCCAGCAGCTTGGACATCTGGGGGGGAAACGGCTATGGCTACACCTTC.

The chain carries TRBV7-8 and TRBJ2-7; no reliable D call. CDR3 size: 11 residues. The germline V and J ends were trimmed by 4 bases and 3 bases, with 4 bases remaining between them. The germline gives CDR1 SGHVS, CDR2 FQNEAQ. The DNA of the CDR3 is TGTGCCAGCAGCTCAGTCTACGAGCAGTACTTC. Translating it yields CASSSVYEQYF.

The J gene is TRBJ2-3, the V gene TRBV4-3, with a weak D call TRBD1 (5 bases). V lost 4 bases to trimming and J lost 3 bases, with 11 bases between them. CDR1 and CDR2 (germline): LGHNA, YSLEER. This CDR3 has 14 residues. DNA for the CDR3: TGCGCCAGCAGCCTAGCCCAGGGAACAGATACGCAGTATTTT. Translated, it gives CASSLAQGTDTQYF.

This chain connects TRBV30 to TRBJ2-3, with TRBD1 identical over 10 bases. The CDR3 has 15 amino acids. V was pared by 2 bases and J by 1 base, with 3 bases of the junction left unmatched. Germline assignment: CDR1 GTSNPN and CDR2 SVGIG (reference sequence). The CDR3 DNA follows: TGTGCCTGGAGTAGGGACAGGGGCCGCACAGATACGCAGTATTTT. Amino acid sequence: CAWSRDRGRTDTQYF.

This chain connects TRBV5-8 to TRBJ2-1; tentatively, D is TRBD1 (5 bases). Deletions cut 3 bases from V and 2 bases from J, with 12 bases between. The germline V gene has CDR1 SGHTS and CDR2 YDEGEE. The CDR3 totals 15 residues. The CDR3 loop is CASSSRGHTYNEQFF. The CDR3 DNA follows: TGTGCCAGCAGCTCCCGCGGACATACCTACAATGAGCAGTTCTTC.